This TCR beta chain is drawn from a study of T cell repertoires in cytomegalovirus infection. Concerning this clonotype itself: Its target is unknown.

MiXCR was run by TCRdb on the reads, yielding one entry per CDR3 protein. The data show roughly 920,000 distinct CDR3 sequences, roughly 30% seen once. V lost 3 bases and J lost 4, with 18 bases in between. The CDR3 runs to 16 residues. Germline V gene data show CDR1 as SNHLY and CDR2 as FYNNEI. The sequence came from a human donor in good health (CMV status not recorded). Some clones in this sample may be carry-over from other donors' samples. The chain uses TRBV2 and TRBJ2-5; the D gene is possibly TRBD1 (5 bases). Material: cultured CD8+ T cells from PBMCs, obtained from culture after CMV antigen stimulation. CDR3 in DNA: TGTGCCAGCAGTGATAGGGGCGCCGGCCCAAGAGAGACCCAGTACTTC. Protein sequence: CASSDRGAGPRETQYF.